This T cell receptor (beta chain) was retrieved from a study of read filtering for tumor transcriptome and immune sequencing. Across the study: Revised staging placed fewer than ten patients in R-ISS I, around 15 in II, about seven in III. IR-seq gave about 4.05 to 11 million TCR reads per sample; RNA-seq gave roughly 75 to 1,300. Study-wide results and caveats: Without single-read clonotypes, shared clonotype proportions correlated more between IR-seq and RNA-seq. Even smaller IR-seq throughput identified most shared clonotypes.

This clonotype was counted many times. Its specificity is unknown. From roughly 390 ng of RNA, a library with molecular barcoded alpha/delta and beta/gamma adaptors was made. TCRdb reprocessed the reads with MiXCR, giving one entry per CDR3 protein. The sample gives about 130,000 distinct CDR3 sequences, approximately 13% of which show up once; approximately 8% is in the top ten. The CDR3 sequence is 14 residues long. V gave up 3 bases and J gave up 9 bases; unmatched junction bases: 11. Germline lookup yields CDR1 MNHEY and CDR2 SVGEGT. This sequence joins TRBV6-2 or TRBV6-3 and TRBJ2-7, with 7 bases identical to TRBD1. The receptor comes from a donor at least 40 years old with multiple myeloma. The material sequenced was a population of CD138-negative cells sorted from bone marrow. CDR3 in DNA: TGTGCCAGCAGTTATGAGACAGGGACAGCTGCGCAGTACTTC. This codes for CASSYETGTAAQYF.